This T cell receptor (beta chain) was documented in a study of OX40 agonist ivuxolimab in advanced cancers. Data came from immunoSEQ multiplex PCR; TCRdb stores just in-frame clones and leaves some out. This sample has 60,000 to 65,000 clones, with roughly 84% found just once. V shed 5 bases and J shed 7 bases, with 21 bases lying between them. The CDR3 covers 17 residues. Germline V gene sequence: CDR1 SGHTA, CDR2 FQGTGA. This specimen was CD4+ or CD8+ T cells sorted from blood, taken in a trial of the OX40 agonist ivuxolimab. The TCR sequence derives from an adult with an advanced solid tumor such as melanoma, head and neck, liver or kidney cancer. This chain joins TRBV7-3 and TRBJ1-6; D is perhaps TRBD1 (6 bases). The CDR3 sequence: CASSLTAGGGLNSPLHF. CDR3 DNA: TGTGCCAGCAGCCTGACTGCCGGAGGGGGACTCAATTCACCCCTCCACTTT.